Listed below are T cell receptor beta chains from one sample, sequenced in a study of cytomegalovirus exposure and HLA in healthy donors. Clones were read by immunoSEQ multiplex PCR, and TCRdb kept only the in-frame ones, dropping some. This repertoire shows roughly 180,000 clones, roughly 87% found once; its top ten account for roughly 1.4%. Source material: PBMCs. The receptors come from a man aged 40-55 years in good health and CMV-seronegative. Each CDR3 is given without its conserved first and last residue.

TRBV7-2,ASSVEGQGVNEQF
TRBV2,ASRNLQVIYNSPLH
TRBV28,ASSPARGSGNTIY
TRBV27,ASSMAGETQY
TRBV30,AWSVRTGTGYT
TRBV4-1,ASSQEMTVNYGYT
TRBV5-3,ARSLGLVLRARTDYEQY
TRBV11-2,ASSLGGAGGVQETQY
TRBV7-2,ASSLQGQQETQY
TRBV21-1,ASSKAGAPRRLNQPQH
TRBV5-4,ASSLGGRQGGEKLF
TRBV21-1,ASSAPDRDRGDTEAF
TRBV4-1,ASSQDTREVMTDTQY
TRBV6-5,ASSPRSVRGNTIY
TRBV28,ATHGSNYGYT
TRBV7-8,ASSFGTSGVYEQY
TRBV5-4,ASSPDKNYGYT
TRBV19,ASSSGQGAPYGYT
TRBV2,ASLLTGNTEAF
TRBV5-1,ASSLETGLQQF
TRBV6-5,ASSYSVREYEQY
TRBV4-2,ASSQDPGKESIQY
TRBV2,ASRPWGDEAF
TRBV30,AWSLRYGEPQH
TRBV5-1,ASSLGPARGDTQY
TRBV11-3,ASSSTYNEQF
TRBV7-9,ASGGGNQPQH
TRBV11-1,ASSSQGMQF
TRBV2,ASGPSFYEQY
TRBV5-1,ASTGYNEQF
TRBV28,ASSLLAPGVDTQY
TRBV30,AWTLKPGQGGDEQF
TRBV7-6,ASSLQGNTEAF
TRBV2,ASYRDRNTEAF
TRBV7-2,ASSLRGAPGEQY
TRBV7-6,ASSLAAGGINEQF
TRBV19,ATRTSGTYEQY